The clone carrying this TCR beta chain was seen just once. Its antigen is currently unknown. Profiled with immunoSEQ multiplex PCR; TCRdb holds only in-frame clones, not every one. The sample lists approximately 30,000 clones; under 90% were seen once. The time point was: recipient sample about 28 days before transplant, after cytoreduction. The sample belongs to a study of T cell clonotyping in hematopoietic cell transplantation. Study context: Recipients' pretransplant samples followed cytoreduction.

Findings and caveats of the study: CD4 and CD8 repertoire contributions could not be separated without sorting.

Germline CDR1 and CDR2: LNHDA and SQIVND (reference sequence). V was trimmed by 7 bases and J by 0 bases, leaving 9 bases between them. This CDR3 contains 14 residues. This receptor was identified in a man aged 40-55 years with acute myeloid leukemia. Some clones in this sample may be carry-over from other donors' samples. Specimen: peripheral blood mononuclear cells, collected before stem cell transplant. The chain uses TRBV19 and TRBJ2-2, with a weak D call TRBD1 (5 bases). The CDR3 reads CASMDTANTGELFF. The CDR3 DNA is TGTGCCAGTATGGACACAGCGAACACCGGGGAGCTGTTTTTT.